At least ten counts were recorded for the clone carrying this T cell receptor (beta chain). Germline V gene lookup returns CDR1 SNHLY and CDR2 FYNNEI. V lost 7 bases and J 6 bases, leaving 10 bases between the germline ends. This CDR3 is built from 11 residues. The sample comes from a study of T cells in Graves' hyperthyroidism and ophthalmopathy. Authors of the study amplified TCR beta CDR3 regions from RNA transcripts. With the HTBI primer set, the TCR CDR3 went through a first round of RT-PCR. MiXCR, applied by TCRdb to the multiplex PCR reads, yields one record per CDR3 protein. The sample has 550,000 to 600,000 distinct CDR3 sequences; 46% are singletons.

The clonotype comes from an adult woman with Graves' disease, either hyperthyroidism or ophthalmopathy (not recorded which). The chain recombines TRBV2 with TRBJ2-7; D unclear. The sequenced material came from peripheral blood or thyroid tissue (not recorded which). DNA for the CDR3: TGTGCCAGCACCGATGGGCCCGAGCAGTACTTC. It yields the protein CASTDGPEQYF.